The clone carrying this TCR beta chain came up once. This sample is part of a study of blood T cell repertoires in COVID-19. Study-level background: Spain, Italy and the United States supplied samples that represented acute and convalescent COVID-19. The cDNA or gDNA used as material had been derived from T cells, B-cell-depleted T cells, or PBMCs.

In the original processing: Reference gene primer amplification in the assay estimated nucleated cell counts. This table comes from immunoSEQ multiplex PCR, and its TCRdb copy is limited to in-frame clones, with some not included. V and J calls and clone size are copied from that table; D and trimming were computed from the DNA. Here the sample spans about 72,000 clones, around four fifths being singletons. The trim removed 5 bases at V and 2 bases at J, leaving 11 bases unmatched. The CDR3 sequence is 18 residues long. Per the germline V gene, CDR1 is KGHDR and CDR2 is SFDVKD. The specimen sequenced was peripheral blood. The sequence was collected from a woman older than 75 with acute or convalescent COVID-19. This chain connects TRBV24-1 to TRBJ2-7; TRBD2 agrees at 13 bases. This CDR3 is CATSGVSGTSGTAYEQYF. The DNA for the CDR3 is TGTGCCACCAGTGGCGTATCCGGGACTAGCGGGACAGCCTACGAGCAGTACTTC.